This T cell receptor beta chain was recorded in a study of blood T cell repertoires in COVID-19. Measured with immunoSEQ multiplex PCR; TCRdb has only the in-frame clones, and not every one. The sample records 350,000 to 400,000 clones, roughly 90% being singletons. This CDR3 has 15 amino acids. Deletions cut 0 bases from V and 0 bases from J, with 8 bases between. Germline lookup yields CDR1 LGHDT and CDR2 YNNKEL (reference sequence). In assigning cohorts, the study relied on participant-reported clinical history. This chain uses TRBV3-1 (or the pseudogene TRBV3-2) with TRBJ1-1; D not resolved. Source material: PBMCs or T cells enriched from blood (not recorded which). This clonotype was obtained from a woman in her twenties or thirties with acute COVID-19. The DNA of the CDR3 is TGTGCCAGCAGCCAAGAAGGCGGGGTGAACACTGAAGCTTTCTTT. Its translation is CASSQEGGVNTEAFF.